Shown below are 14 T cell receptor beta chains from a single sample sequenced in a study of response to subunit inactivated influenza vaccine. MiXCR was run by TCRdb on the RT-PCR reads, yielding one entry per CDR3 protein. The table lists about 180,000 distinct CDR3 sequences, around a tenth of them singletons, with around 35% in the top ten. Source: CD8+ T cells sorted from PBMCs, taken about 24 months after vaccination. The receptors shown here come from a man aged 50 to 69 who received an inactivated influenza vaccine.

This clonotype showed up just a few times. This sequence joins TRBV2 and TRBJ1-5, with 7 nucleotides matching TRBD1. This CDR3 has 15 amino acids. Trimming took 1 base from V and 1 from J; bases not matched to a gene: 1. Germline loops: CDR1 SNHLY, CDR2 FYNNEI. This CDR3 reads CASSEDRGSNQPQHF. DNA of the CDR3: TGTGCCAGCAGTGAAGACAGGGGAAGCAATCAGCCCCAGCATTTT.

This clonotype has a count of ten or more. This chain uses TRBV28 with TRBJ2-7; 10 bases are a match to TRBD2. Losses at the gene ends were 10 bases for V and 3 bases for J; bases not matched to a gene: 15. The CDR3 extends over 16 amino acids. Per germline, CDR1 MDHEN and CDR2 SYDVKM. Written as DNA, the CDR3 is TGTGCCATCAATAAGGTAGCGGGGGGCCTTATCTACGAGCAGTACTTC. Amino acid sequence: CAINKVAGGLIYEQYF.

This rearrangement joins TRBV28 to TRBJ2-3; D is unclear. Looked up from germline, CDR1 is MDHEN and CDR2 is SYDVKM. Trimming took off 1 base at V and 11 bases at J, with 19 bases between the two ends. The CDR3 covers 15 residues. CDR3: CASSLYRITVSMQYF. DNA for the CDR3: TGTGCCAGCAGTTTATATCGTATTACCGTCAGTATGCAGTATTTT.

This clonotype was observed at least ten times. This chain uses TRBV29-1 with TRBJ2-3; tentative D call: TRBD1 (6 bases). In germline, CDR1 is SQVTM, CDR2 ANQGSEA. The CDR3 runs to 13 residues. V gave up 3 bases and J gave up 6 bases, with 13 bases separating them. CDR3 residues: CSVEGALDDTQYF. The DNA of the CDR3 is TGCAGCGTTGAGGGGGCCCTAGACGATACGCAGTATTTT.

This clonotype was found a few times. J is TRBJ2-3 and V is TRBV6-5; D ambiguous. This CDR3 is built from 14 residues. The V end was cut by 4 bases, the J end by 3 bases, with 11 bases between. Germline CDR1 is MNHEY and CDR2 is SVGAGI. CDR3 sequence (DNA): TGTGCCAGCAGTTGGGGTGAAGAGACAGATACGCAGTATTTT. Its protein product is CASSWGEETDTQYF.

This clonotype has more than one count but fewer than ten. This chain links TRBV28 with TRBJ1-1, with D perhaps TRBD1 (6 bases). With 6 bases removed from V and 6 bases from J, the gap between germline ends came to 14 bases. Per the germline V gene, CDR1 is MDHEN and CDR2 is SYDVKM. CDR3 length equals 13 residues. The CDR3 region has the DNA TGTGCCAGCAGACGACGGGGGCGAGCTGAAGCTTTCTTT. This translates into CASRRRGRAEAFF. Based on the CDR3 plus reference TRBV28 and TRBJ1-1, the full variable domain is DVKVTQSSRYLVKRTGEKVFLECVQDMDHENMFWYRQDPGLGLRLIYFSYDVKMKEKGDIPEGYSVSREKKERFSLILESASTNQTSMYLCASRRRGRAEAFFGQGTRLTVV.

The chain is built from TRBV5-1 and TRBJ2-3, with D unclear. This CDR3 has 13 amino acids. Germline CDR1 and CDR2: SGHRS and YFSETQ. V was trimmed by 1 base and J by 4 bases, leaving 7 bases between them. CDR3 bases: TGCGCCAGCAGCTTGTACAGTGCAGATACGCAGTATTTT. Amino acids: CASSLYSADTQYF.

The chain is built from TRBV7-6 and TRBJ2-7; no reliable D call. Trimming cost V 1 base and J 6 bases, with 10 bases left between them. Germline V gives CDR1 SGHVS, CDR2 FNYEAQ. CDR3 length equals 13 residues. The DNA for the CDR3 is TGTGCCAGCAGCTTAGACCCGACGGTCGAGCAGTACTTC. Amino acid sequence: CASSLDPTVEQYF.

There are a few counts of this clonotype. V usage is TRBV29-1 and J usage is TRBJ2-1, with D perhaps TRBD1 (6 bases). V lost 5 bases and J 7 bases, leaving 12 bases between the germline ends. The CDR3 is made up of 12 amino acids. Germline CDR1 reads SQVTM; CDR2 reads ANQGSEA. The CDR3 DNA reads TGCAGCGTTCAATACAGGGAGAATGAGCAGTTCTTC. Protein sequence: CSVQYRENEQFF.

V usage is TRBV4-3 and J usage is TRBJ2-7; TRBD1 might be the D (6 bases). The germline V and J ends were trimmed by 0 bases and 2 bases, with 14 bases remaining between them. The CDR3 has 16 residues. Germline assignment: CDR1 LGHNA and CDR2 YSLEER. In DNA, the CDR3 is TGCGCCAGCAGCCAAGATATCCGAGGGGGTACCTACGAGCAGTACTTC. It yields the protein CASSQDIRGGTYEQYF.

This clonotype was counted a few times. This chain links TRBV29-1 with TRBJ2-2; D is undetermined. The CDR3 runs to 12 residues. V lost 4 bases and J 3 bases, leaving 6 bases between the germline ends. From germline, CDR1 is SQVTM and CDR2 ANQGSEA. The CDR3 DNA reads as TGCAGCGTTGTATTTGACACCGGGGAGCTGTTTTTT. Its translation is CSVVFDTGELFF.

This clonotype is a singleton in its sample. The CDR3 is CASSQDWTEAFF. The CDR3 DNA reads as TGCGCCAGCAGCCAAGATTGGACTGAAGCTTTCTTT. J is TRBJ1-1 and V is TRBV4-3; D is unclear. The CDR3 is 12 residues long. Germline values: CDR1 LGHNA, CDR2 YSLEER. Trimming took 0 bases from V and 5 from J, leaving 4 bases between them.

The J gene is TRBJ2-1, the V gene TRBV11-2; 7 bases are a match to TRBD2. Germline V gives CDR1 SGHAT, CDR2 FQNNGV. The CDR3 has 17 residues. With V trimmed by 5 bases and J by 0 bases, 10 bases remained unmatched. The CDR3 region has the DNA TGTGCCAGCAGCCCAACAGCGGGGTTCCTCTCCTACAATGAGCAGTTCTTC. It encodes CASSPTAGFLSYNEQFF.

The chain carries TRBV9 and TRBJ2-7; 10 positions match TRBD1. Unmatched junction bases numbered 7, after V lost 3 bases and J lost 7 bases. The CDR3 has 14 amino acids. Germline V lookup: CDR1 SGDLS, CDR2 YYNGEE. The chain's CDR3 is CASSGGTGVKEQYF. CDR3 DNA sequence: TGTGCCAGCAGCGGGGGGACAGGGGTAAAGGAGCAGTACTTC.